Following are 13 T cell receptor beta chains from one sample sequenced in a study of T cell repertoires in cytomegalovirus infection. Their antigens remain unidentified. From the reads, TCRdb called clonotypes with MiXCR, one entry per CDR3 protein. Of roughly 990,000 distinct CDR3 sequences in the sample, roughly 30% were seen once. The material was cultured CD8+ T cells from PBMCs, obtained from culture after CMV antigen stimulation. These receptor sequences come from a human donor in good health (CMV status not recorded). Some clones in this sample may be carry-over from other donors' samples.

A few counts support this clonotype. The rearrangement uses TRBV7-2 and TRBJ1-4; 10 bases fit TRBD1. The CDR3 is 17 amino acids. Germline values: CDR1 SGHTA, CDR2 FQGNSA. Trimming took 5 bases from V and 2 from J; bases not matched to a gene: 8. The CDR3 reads CASSAGDRGWTNEKLFF. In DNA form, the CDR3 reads TGTGCCAGCAGCGCCGGGGACAGGGGCTGGACTAATGAAAAACTGTTTTTT.

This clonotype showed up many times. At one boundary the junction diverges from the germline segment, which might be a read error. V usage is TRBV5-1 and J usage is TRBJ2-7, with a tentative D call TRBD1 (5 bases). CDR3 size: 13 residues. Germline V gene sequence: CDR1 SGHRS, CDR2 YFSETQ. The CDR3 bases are TGTGCCAGCAGCTTAGGGGCAGGGTACGAGCAGTACTTC. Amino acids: CASSLGAGYEQYF.

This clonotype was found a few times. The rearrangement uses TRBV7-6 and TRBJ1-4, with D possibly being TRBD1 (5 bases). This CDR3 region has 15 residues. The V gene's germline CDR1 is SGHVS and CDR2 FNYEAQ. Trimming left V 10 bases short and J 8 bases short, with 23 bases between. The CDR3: CAITRLGGVEEKLFF. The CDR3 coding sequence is TGTGCCATCACGCGACTGGGAGGGGTAGAAGAAAAACTGTTTTTT.

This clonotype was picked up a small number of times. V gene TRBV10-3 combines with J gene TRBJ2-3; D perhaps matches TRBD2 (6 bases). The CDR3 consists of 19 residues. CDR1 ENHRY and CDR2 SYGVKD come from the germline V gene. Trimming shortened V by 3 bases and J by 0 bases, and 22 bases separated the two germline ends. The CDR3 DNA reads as TGTGCCATCAGTGACCCACCGGGAGAGGCCACCTCTAGCACAGATACGCAGTATTTT. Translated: CAISDPPGEATSSTDTQYF.

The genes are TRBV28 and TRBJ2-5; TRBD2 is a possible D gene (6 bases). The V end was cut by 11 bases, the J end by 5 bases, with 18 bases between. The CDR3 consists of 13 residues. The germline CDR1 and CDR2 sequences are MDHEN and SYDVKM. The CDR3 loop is CAAGGRGGETQYF. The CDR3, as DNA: TGTGCCGCCGGAGGTAGGGGAGGCGAGACCCAGTACTTC.

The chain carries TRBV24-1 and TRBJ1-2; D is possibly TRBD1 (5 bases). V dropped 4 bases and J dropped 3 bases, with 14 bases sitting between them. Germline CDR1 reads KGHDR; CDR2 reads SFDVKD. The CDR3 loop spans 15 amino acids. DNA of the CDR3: TGTGCCACCAGTGACCCCCAGGGTTTTGACTATGGCTACACCTTC. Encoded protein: CATSDPQGFDYGYTF.

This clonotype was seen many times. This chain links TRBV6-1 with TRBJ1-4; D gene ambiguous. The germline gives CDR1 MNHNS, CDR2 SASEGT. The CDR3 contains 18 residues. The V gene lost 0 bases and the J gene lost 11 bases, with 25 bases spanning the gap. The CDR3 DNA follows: TGTGCCAGCAGTGAAGCACAGTATCCGCATATTAGGAGGGAGAAACTGTTTTTT. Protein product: CASSEAQYPHIRREKLFF.

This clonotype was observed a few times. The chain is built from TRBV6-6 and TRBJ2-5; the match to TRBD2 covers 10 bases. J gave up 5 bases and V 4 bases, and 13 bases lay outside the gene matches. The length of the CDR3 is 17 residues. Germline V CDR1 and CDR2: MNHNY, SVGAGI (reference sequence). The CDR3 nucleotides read TGTGCCAGCAGTTCATTCACCGGGACTAGCGCCCCTGAGACCCAGTACTTC. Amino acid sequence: CASSSFTGTSAPETQYF.

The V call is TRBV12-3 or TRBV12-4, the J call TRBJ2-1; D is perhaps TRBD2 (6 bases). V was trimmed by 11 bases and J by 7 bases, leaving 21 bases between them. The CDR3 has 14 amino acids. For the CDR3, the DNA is TGTGCCGTCTGGGGGGACTCCATCCTTAATGAGCAGTTCTTC. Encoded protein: CAVWGDSILNEQFF.

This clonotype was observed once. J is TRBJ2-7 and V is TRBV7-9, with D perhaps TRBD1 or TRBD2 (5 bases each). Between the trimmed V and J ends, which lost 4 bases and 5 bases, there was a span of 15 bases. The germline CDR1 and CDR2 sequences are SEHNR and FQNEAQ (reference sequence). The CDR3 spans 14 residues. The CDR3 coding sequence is TGTGCCAGCAGCTCTGCATACGGGACCCACGAGCAGTACGTC. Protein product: CASSSAYGTHEQYV.

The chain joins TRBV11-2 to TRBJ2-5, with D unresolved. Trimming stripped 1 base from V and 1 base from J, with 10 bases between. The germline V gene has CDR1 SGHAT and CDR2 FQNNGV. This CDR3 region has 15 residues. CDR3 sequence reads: CASSLAHSRQETQYF. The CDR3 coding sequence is TGTGCCAGCAGCTTAGCACACAGCCGCCAAGAGACCCAGTACTTC.

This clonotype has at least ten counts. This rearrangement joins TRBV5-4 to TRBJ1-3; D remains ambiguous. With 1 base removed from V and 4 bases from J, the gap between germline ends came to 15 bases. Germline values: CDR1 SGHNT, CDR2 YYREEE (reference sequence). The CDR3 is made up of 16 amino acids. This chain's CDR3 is CASSLYYPTKGNTIYF. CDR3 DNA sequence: TGTGCCAGCAGCTTGTATTACCCAACGAAAGGAAACACCATATATTTT.

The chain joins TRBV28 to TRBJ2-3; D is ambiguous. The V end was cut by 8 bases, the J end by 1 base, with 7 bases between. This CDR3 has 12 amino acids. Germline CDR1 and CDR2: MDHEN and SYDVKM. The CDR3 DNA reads TGTGCCAGCCCCGTCGGCACAGATACGCAGTATTTT. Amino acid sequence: CASPVGTDTQYF.